Given below is one T cell receptor beta chain in context. This record belongs to a study of blood T cells in healthy people across ages. Donors were healthy Caucasian individuals from Russia aged about 6 to 95. Together with a sample-barcoded 5' primer, a J-beta primer mix was included in a second PCR lasting about 7 to 11 cycles. There were at least 2.5 million CDR3-containing paired-end reads obtained from each sample. In TCRdb, the 5' RACE reads were re-called with MiXCR into one record per CDR3 protein. The repertoire holds around 1,100,000 distinct CDR3 sequences, with more than 30% as singletons. The receptor was derived from a man between 18 and 35 years old in good health. The sequencing input was blood.

The CDR3 DNA sequence: TGTGCCAGCAGACCCGAAGGGACAGGGGGCCCAGATACGCAGTATTTT. This sequence encodes CASRPEGTGGPDTQYF. This chain links TRBV6-5 with TRBJ2-3, with 12 bases aligning to TRBD1. The CDR3 has 16 amino acids. Germline V gene sequence: CDR1 MNHEY, CDR2 SVGAGI. V lost 6 bases, J lost 4 bases, and 8 bases stayed unmatched.